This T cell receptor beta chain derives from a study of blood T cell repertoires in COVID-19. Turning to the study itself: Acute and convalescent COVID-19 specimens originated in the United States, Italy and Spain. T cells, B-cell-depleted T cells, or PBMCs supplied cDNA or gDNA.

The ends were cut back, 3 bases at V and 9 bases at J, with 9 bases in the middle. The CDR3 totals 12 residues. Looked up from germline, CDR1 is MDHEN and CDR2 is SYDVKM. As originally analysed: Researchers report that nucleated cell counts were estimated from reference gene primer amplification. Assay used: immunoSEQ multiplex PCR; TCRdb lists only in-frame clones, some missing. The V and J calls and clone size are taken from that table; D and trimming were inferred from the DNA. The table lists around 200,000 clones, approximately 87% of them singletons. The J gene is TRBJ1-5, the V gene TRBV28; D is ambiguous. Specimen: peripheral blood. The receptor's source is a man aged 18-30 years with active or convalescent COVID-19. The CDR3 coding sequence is TGTGCCAGCAGTTTCAGTTTTCTGCCCCAGCATTTT. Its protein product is CASSFSFLPQHF. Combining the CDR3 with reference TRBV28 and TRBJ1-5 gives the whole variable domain DVKVTQSSRYLVKRTGEKVFLECVQDMDHENMFWYRQDPGLGLRLIYFSYDVKMKEKGDIPEGYSVSREKKERFSLILESASTNQTSMYLCASSFSFLPQHFGDGTRLSIL.